The 7 T cell receptor beta chains reported below all come from one sample, sequenced in a study of blood T cell repertoires in COVID-19. Some clones are missing from TCRdb's copy, which holds only in-frame ones; the method was immunoSEQ multiplex PCR. The sample yields about 250,000 clones, 88% seen once. Sequencing used peripheral blood. All receptors come from a woman aged 25 to 39 with acute or convalescent COVID-19.

The rearrangement joins TRBV7-2 to TRBJ1-6, with D perhaps matching TRBD1 (5 bases). The CDR3 totals 15 residues. Per germline, CDR1 SGHTA and CDR2 FQGNSA. Trimming took off 5 bases at V and 8 bases at J, with 16 bases between the two ends. The CDR3 loop is CASSQDNRQYSPLHF. The CDR3 bases are TGTGCCAGCAGCCAGGACAACCGGCAATATTCACCCCTCCACTTT. The entire variable domain, with the rest obtained from reference TRBV7-2 and TRBJ1-6, is as follows: GAGVSQSPSNKVTEKGKDVELRCDPISGHTALYWYRQSLGQGLEFLIYFQGNSAPDKSGLPSDRFSAERTGGSVSTLTIQRTQQEDSAVYLCASSQDNRQYSPLHFGNGTRLTVT.

Regarding this clone: The junction does not match germline at one end; this may be a read error. The V and J genes are TRBV7-7 and TRBJ1-4; tentative D call: TRBD1 (5 bases). Per germline, CDR1 SSHAT and CDR2 FNYEAQ (reference sequence). The CDR3 has 16 residues. CDR3 amino acids: CASSLGVSGTNEKLFF. The CDR3 DNA is TGTGCTAGCAGCTTAGGGGTTTCCGGGACTAATGAAAAACTGTTTTTT.

This clone was counted a few times. This chain joins TRBV10-3 and TRBJ2-3; TRBD2 matches at 14 bases. V gave up 8 bases and J gave up 4 bases; unmatched junction bases: 11. CDR1 is ENHRY and CDR2 is SYGVKD in the germline V gene. The CDR3 consists of 17 residues. CDR3: CAIRRLAGGEKADTQYF. The CDR3, as DNA: TGTGCCATCCGACGACTAGCGGGAGGGGAAAAGGCAGATACGCAGTATTTT.

This clone was recorded a few times. The chain is built from TRBV3-1 (or the pseudogene TRBV3-2) and TRBJ2-7, with 9 bases identical to TRBD2. The CDR3 runs 16 residues. The germline CDR1 and CDR2 sequences are LGHDT and YNNKEL (reference sequence). The V segment lost 0 bases and the J segment 3 bases; nucleotides outside the gene matches: 6. CDR3 DNA sequence: TGTGCCAGCAGCCAAGAGCCCAGCGGGAGGTTCTACGAGCAGTACTTC. Amino acid sequence: CASSQEPSGRFYEQYF.

V and J are TRBV19 and TRBJ2-7; TRBD2 matches at 9 bases. The CDR3 consists of 15 residues. Germline trimming cut 10 bases from V and 3 bases from J; bases unmatched to any gene: 13. Germline CDR1 and CDR2: LNHDA and SQIVND (reference sequence). The CDR3 is CATSAPTSGFYEQYF. The DNA of the CDR3 is TGTGCCACGTCAGCCCCCACTAGCGGGTTCTACGAGCAGTACTTC.

A single count supports this clone. This rearrangement joins TRBV5-6 to TRBJ2-7; 8 bases are a match to TRBD2. CDR3 length: 15 amino acids. V dropped 5 bases and J dropped 3; count of bases not matched to a gene: 10. Germline-derived CDR1 and CDR2 are SGHDT and YYEEEE. The CDR3 sequence: CASSNSGRILYEQYF. The CDR3 DNA reads as TGTGCCAGCAGTAACAGCGGGAGAATCCTCTACGAGCAGTACTTC. The whole variable domain, filled in from reference TRBV5-6 and TRBJ2-7, reads DAGVTQSPTHLIKTRGQQVTLRCSPKSGHDTVSWYQQALGQGPQFIFQYYEEEERQRGNFPDRFSGHQFPNYSSELNVNALLLGDSALYLCASSNSGRILYEQYFGPGTRLTVT.

The chain recombines TRBV18 with TRBJ2-1; TRBD2 is a possible D gene (7 bases). The CDR3 sequence is 19 residues long. Trimming stripped 4 bases from V and 0 bases from J, with 22 bases between. CDR1 is KGHSH and CDR2 is LQKENI in the germline V gene. CDR3 DNA sequence: TGTGCCAGCTCACAGCTAGGGGGAGGGGTCCCCGGCTCCTACAATGAGCAGTTCTTC. Protein: CASSQLGGGVPGSYNEQFF.